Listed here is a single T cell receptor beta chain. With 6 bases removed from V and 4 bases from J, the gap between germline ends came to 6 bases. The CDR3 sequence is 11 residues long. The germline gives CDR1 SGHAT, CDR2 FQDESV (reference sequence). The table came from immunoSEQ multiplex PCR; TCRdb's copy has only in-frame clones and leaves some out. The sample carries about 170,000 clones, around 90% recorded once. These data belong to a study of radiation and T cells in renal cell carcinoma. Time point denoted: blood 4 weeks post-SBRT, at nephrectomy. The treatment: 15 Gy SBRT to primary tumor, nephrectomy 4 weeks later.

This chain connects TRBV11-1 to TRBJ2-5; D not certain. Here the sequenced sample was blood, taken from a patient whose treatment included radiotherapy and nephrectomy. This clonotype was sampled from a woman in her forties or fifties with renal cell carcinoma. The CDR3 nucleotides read TGTGCCAGCAGATCTTTAGAGACCCAGTACTTC. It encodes CASRSLETQYF.